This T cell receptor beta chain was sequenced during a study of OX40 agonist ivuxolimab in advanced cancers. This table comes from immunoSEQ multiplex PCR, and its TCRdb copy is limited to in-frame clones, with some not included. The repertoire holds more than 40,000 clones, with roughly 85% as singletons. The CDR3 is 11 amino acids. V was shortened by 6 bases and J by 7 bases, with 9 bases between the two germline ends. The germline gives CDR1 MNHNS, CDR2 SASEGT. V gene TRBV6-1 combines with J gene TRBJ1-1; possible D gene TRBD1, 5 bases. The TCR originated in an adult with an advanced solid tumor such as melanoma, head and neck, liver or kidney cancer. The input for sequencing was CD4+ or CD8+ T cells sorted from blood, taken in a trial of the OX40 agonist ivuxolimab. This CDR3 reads CASRGRFEAFF. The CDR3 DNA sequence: TGTGCCAGCAGGGGACGGTTTGAAGCTTTCTTT.